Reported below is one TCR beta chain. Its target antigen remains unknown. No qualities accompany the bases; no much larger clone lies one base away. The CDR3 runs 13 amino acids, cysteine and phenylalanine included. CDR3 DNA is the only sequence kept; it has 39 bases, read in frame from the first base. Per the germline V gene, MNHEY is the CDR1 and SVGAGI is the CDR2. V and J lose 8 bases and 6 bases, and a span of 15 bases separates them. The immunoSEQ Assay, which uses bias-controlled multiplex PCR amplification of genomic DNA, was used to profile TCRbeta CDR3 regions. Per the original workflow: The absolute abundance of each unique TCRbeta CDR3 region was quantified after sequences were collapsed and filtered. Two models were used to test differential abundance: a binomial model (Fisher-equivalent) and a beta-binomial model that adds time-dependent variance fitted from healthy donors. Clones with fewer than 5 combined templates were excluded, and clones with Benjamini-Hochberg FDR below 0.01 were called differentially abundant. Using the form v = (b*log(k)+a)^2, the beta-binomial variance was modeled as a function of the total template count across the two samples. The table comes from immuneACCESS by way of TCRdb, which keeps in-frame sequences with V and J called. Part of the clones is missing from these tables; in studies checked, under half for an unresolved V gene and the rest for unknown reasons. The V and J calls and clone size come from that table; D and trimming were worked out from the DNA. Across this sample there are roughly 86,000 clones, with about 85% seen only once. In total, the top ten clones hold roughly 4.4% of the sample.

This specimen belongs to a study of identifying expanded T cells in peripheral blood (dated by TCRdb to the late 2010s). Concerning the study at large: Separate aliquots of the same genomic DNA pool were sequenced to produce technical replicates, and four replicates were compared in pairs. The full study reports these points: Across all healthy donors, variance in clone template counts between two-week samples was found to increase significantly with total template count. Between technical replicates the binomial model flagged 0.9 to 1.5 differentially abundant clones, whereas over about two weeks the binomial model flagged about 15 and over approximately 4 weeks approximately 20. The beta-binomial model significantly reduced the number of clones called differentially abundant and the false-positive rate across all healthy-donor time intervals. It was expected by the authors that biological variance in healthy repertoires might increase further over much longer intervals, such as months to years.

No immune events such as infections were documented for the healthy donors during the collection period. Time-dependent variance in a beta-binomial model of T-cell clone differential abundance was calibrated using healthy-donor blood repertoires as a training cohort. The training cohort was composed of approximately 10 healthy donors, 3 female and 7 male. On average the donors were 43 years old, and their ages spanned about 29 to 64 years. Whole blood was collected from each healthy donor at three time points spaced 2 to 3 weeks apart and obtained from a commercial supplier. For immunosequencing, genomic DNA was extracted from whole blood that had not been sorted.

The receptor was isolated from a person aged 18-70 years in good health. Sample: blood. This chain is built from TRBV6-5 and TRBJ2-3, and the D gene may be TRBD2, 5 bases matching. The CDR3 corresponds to CASHRDRGDTQYF. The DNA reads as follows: TGTGCCAGCCATCGGGATAGAGGGGATACGCAGTATTTT.